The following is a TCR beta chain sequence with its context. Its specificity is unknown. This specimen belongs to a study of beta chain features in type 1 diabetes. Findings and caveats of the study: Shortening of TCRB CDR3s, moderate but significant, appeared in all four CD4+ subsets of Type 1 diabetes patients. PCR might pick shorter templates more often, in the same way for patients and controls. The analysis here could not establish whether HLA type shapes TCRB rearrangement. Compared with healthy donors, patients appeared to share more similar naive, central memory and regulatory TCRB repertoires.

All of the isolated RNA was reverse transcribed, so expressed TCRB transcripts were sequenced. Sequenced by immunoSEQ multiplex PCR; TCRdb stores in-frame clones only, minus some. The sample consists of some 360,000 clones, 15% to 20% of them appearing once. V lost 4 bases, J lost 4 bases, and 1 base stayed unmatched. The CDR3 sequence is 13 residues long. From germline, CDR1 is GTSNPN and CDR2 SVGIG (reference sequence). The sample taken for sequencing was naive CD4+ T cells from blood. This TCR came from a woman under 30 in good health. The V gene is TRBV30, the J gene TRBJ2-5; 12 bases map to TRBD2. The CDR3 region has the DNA TGTGCCTGGAAACTAGCGGGGGGAGAGACCCAGTACTTC. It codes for CAWKLAGGETQYF.